Given below is one T cell receptor (beta chain) in context. Its matching antigen is unknown. The primer mix had 60 Vbeta and 13 Jbeta primers. Generated by immunoSEQ multiplex PCR, the TCRdb table keeps only in-frame clones and is missing some. The data contain more than 90,000 clones, 74% of them seen just once; the ten biggest clones take up around a tenth. This specimen belongs to a study of cytomegalovirus exposure and HLA in healthy donors. In the study overall: T cells numbering around 200 million yielded 90 million to 140 million unique TCR beta sequences in an earlier analysis. Broader study findings: Reported findings show TCR beta sequences accurately forecast HLA-A and HLA-B alleles in most subjects. The likely explanation for a cluster of highly shared sequence variants was sequencing artifact.

This CDR3 region has 18 residues. V was cut by 8 bases and J by 0 bases, with 24 bases left in between. In germline, CDR1 is SEHNR, CDR2 FQNEAQ (reference sequence). This rearrangement joins TRBV7-9 to TRBJ2-3; weak D call: TRBD2 (7 bases). Material: PBMCs. This receptor was identified in a woman in her 50s in good health and CMV-seropositive. CDR3 in amino acids: CASDPESQGTISTDTQYF. CDR3 coding DNA: TGTGCCAGCGATCCAGAATCTCAGGGGACTATTAGCACAGATACGCAGTATTTT.